Each of the 7 T cell receptor beta chains below was sequenced from the same sample in a study of blood T cell repertoires in COVID-19 (dated by TCRdb to about 2020). The library was prepared using the immunoSEQ multiplex PCR assay. TCRdb provides this immuneACCESS table in a form limited to in-frame rearrangements. Some clones are lacking; in checked studies, under half of them reflect an unresolved V gene, and why the rest are absent is not known. In all, the sample holds 150,000 to 200,000 clones, and more than 70% of those were seen once. The ten biggest clones cover 7% to 10% of the sample. Sequencing was done on a sample of PBMCs or T cells enriched from blood (not recorded which). These receptors were taken from a woman aged 25 to 39 who had recovered from COVID-19.

This clone was seen more than once but under ten times. The J gene is TRBJ1-1, the V gene TRBV20-1; D uncertain. Germline V gives CDR1 DFQATT, CDR2 SNEGSKA (reference sequence). CDR3 length equals 11 residues. V gave up 6 bases and J gave up 0 bases, with 5 bases separating them. This CDR3 is CSAPLNTEAFF. CDR3 nucleotides: TGCAGTGCCCCATTGAACACTGAAGCTTTCTTT.

The chain links TRBV7-2 to TRBJ2-5, with 11 bases identical to TRBD2. This CDR3 is built from 15 residues. Germline V gene sequence: CDR1 SGHTA, CDR2 FQGNSA. V shed 6 bases, J shed 5 bases, and the junction held 8 bases outside the gene matches. The CDR3 spells CASSPGLAVGETQYF. CDR3 nucleotide sequence: TGTGCCAGCAGTCCGGGACTAGCGGTCGGGGAGACCCAGTACTTC. Supplemented by reference TRBV7-2 and TRBJ2-5, the full variable domain reads GAGVSQSPSNKVTEKGKDVELRCDPISGHTALYWYRQSLGQGLEFLIYFQGNSAPDKSGLPSDRFSAERTGGSVSTLTIQRTQQEDSAVYLCASSPGLAVGETQYFGPGTRLLVL.

This rearrangement joins TRBV24-1 to TRBJ2-7, with TRBD2 matching 8 bases. Trimming took 5 bases from V and 7 from J; bases not matched to a gene: 12. CDR1 and CDR2 from the germline V gene are KGHDR and SFDVKD. The CDR3 length is 15 residues. This CDR3 reads CATSGTGTSIGEQYF. As DNA, the CDR3 is TGTGCCACCAGTGGCACCGGGACTAGTATCGGGGAGCAGTACTTC.

This clone was seen a few times. The rearrangement links TRBV7-2 to TRBJ1-1; no reliable D call. This CDR3 is 14 amino acids long. Looked up from germline, CDR1 is SGHTA and CDR2 is FQGNSA. The V gene lost 3 bases and the J gene lost 1 base, with 9 bases spanning the gap. As DNA, the CDR3 is TGTGCCAGCAGCTTTGATAACAGGAACACTGAAGCTTTCTTT. As protein: CASSFDNRNTEAFF.

This clone was detected only a few times. CDR3 amino acids: CAASSPRQGYMNTEAFF. DNA of the CDR3: TGTGCCGCCAGCAGTCCCCGACAGGGCTATATGAACACTGAAGCTTTCTTT. The chain recombines TRBV28 with TRBJ1-1; 7 bases line up with TRBD1. J lost 0 bases, V lost 11 bases, and 18 bases had no gene match. CDR1 is MDHEN and CDR2 is SYDVKM in the germline V gene. This CDR3 contains 17 residues.

This rearrangement joins TRBV27 to TRBJ1-2; D is perhaps TRBD1 (5 bases). V was shortened by 3 bases and J by 2 bases, with 10 bases between the two germline ends. CDR1 and CDR2 (germline): MNHEY, SMNVEV (reference sequence). The CDR3 has 14 amino acids. CDR3: CASSFRQQNYGYTF. As DNA, the CDR3 is TGTGCCAGCAGTTTCAGACAGCAGAACTATGGCTACACCTTC.

The CDR3 sequence is CASSLAELAGPESSYNEQFF. For the CDR3, the DNA is TGCGCCAGCAGCTTGGCCGAACTAGCGGGTCCCGAGAGCTCCTACAATGAGCAGTTCTTC. V and J are TRBV5-1 and TRBJ2-1, with TRBD2 identical over 9 bases. CDR1 and CDR2 from the germline V gene are SGHRS and YFSETQ. CDR3 size: 20 residues. Trimming took 0 bases from V and 0 from J; bases not matched to a gene: 13.